Detailed here is one T cell receptor beta chain. Ophthalmopathy cases scored 3 or more on the Clinical Activity Score and 4 or more on NOSPECS grade, with duration below 3 months. This specimen belongs to a study of T cells in Graves' hyperthyroidism and ophthalmopathy. Researchers amplified the TCR beta CDR3 regions from RNA transcripts. The TCR CDR3 first-round RT-PCR relied on the HTBI primer set. Each CDR3 protein gets one entry after TCRdb re-called the multiplex PCR reads with MiXCR. The table includes 250,000 to 350,000 distinct CDR3 sequences, around 20% detected once. Sequencing used blood. The sequence derives from a man aged 25 to 40 with Graves' ophthalmopathy.

CDR3 sequence: CASSVGTGGDEQYF. In DNA form, the CDR3 reads TGCGCCAGCAGTGTTGGGACAGGGGGCGACGAGCAGTACTTC. The chain has TRBV10-2 and TRBJ2-7; 12 bases agree with TRBD1. Germline V gives CDR1 WSHSY, CDR2 SAAADI. The CDR3 spans 14 residues. Trimming cost V 4 bases and J 5 bases; bases outside gene matches: 3.